This T cell receptor beta chain was profiled in a study of T-cell reconstitution after alpha-beta-depleted transplantation in children. The library targeted TCRbeta and was prepared with unique molecular identifiers. Via MiXCR, TCRdb re-called the PCR reads, giving one row per CDR3 protein. The sample comprises about 980,000 distinct CDR3 sequences, 25% to 35% of which are singletons, and roughly 31% rests with the top ten. Study-wide results and caveats: The study traced high day-60 TCRbeta diversity in some patients to surviving recipient T cells and thymic progenitors. T-cell numbers and diversity, one year after transplant, stemmed largely from T cells that were newly produced. Reportedly, alpha-beta T cells present about two months post-transplant originated from several hundred expanded clones of graft origin.

Germline CDR1 and CDR2: DFQATT and SNEGSKA (reference sequence). The CDR3 length is 13 residues. Trimming removed 0 bases at V and 5 bases at J, with 10 bases between. This clonotype turned up a few times. Its antigen is unknown. Specimen: PBMCs, mostly from graft donor cells, collected 360 days after TCRalphabeta/CD19-depleted stem cell transplant. The clonotype originates from a boy in the first two years of life who had a stem cell transplant for SCID, so the T cells may come from the graft donor. The chain combines TRBV20-1 with TRBJ1-1, with D tentatively TRBD1 (5 bases). The CDR3 DNA sequence: TGCAGTGCTAGAGATGGGGGAAATACTGAAGCTTTCTTT. This sequence encodes CSARDGGNTEAFF.